These 20 T cell receptor beta chains were all obtained from the same sample, sequenced in a study of response to subunit inactivated influenza vaccine. From the RT-PCR reads, TCRdb called clonotypes with MiXCR, one entry per CDR3 protein. The sample shows some 180,000 distinct CDR3 sequences, approximately 9.2% of them seen only once. The sample was non-naive T cells sorted from PBMCs, taken on the day of vaccination. Receptors originate from a man aged 50-59 years who received an inactivated influenza vaccine.

This clonotype occurred a few times. This chain joins TRBV4-1 and TRBJ1-3; D gene uncertain. Deletions cut 1 base from V and 1 base from J, with 11 bases between. CDR1 is MGHRA and CDR2 is YSYEKL in the germline V gene. CDR3 length: 16 amino acids. Written as DNA, the CDR3 is TGCGCCAGCAGCCAAGTCCCCTCGGCATCTGGAAACACCATATATTTT. It translates to CASSQVPSASGNTIYF.

This clonotype was counted a single time. The chain combines TRBV20-1 with TRBJ1-6; TRBD1 agrees at 7 bases. The length of the CDR3 is 14 residues. CDR1 and CDR2 (germline): DFQATT, SNEGSKA (reference sequence). J gave up 7 bases and V 3 bases, and 6 bases lay outside the gene matches. CDR3: CSARSGGGNSPLHF. In DNA, the CDR3 is TGCAGTGCTAGGTCAGGGGGGGGGAATTCACCCCTCCACTTT.

The chain employs TRBV6-1 and TRBJ2-7; TRBD1 aligns across 7 bases. This CDR3 spans 12 amino acids. Per germline, CDR1 MNHNS and CDR2 SASEGT. Losses at the gene ends were 10 bases for V and 5 bases for J; bases not matched to a gene: 8. The CDR3 protein is CAILEGADEQYF. The CDR3 nucleotides are TGTGCCATCCTAGAGGGGGCCGACGAGCAGTACTTC.

The CDR3 bases are TGCAGCGGAAGGACAGGGGGCGGGGAGACCCAGTACTTC. Amino acid sequence: CSGRTGGGETQYF. This rearrangement joins TRBV29-1 to TRBJ2-5, with TRBD1 identical over 11 bases. J was trimmed by 5 bases and V by 7 bases; bases with no gene match: 6. The CDR3 loop spans 13 amino acids. From germline, CDR1 is SQVTM and CDR2 ANQGSEA.

This clonotype was seen at least ten times. The genes are TRBV25-1 and TRBJ2-1, with 13 bases lining up with TRBD2. The CDR3 length is 15 residues. V dropped 2 bases and J dropped 10; count of bases not matched to a gene: 5. Looked up from germline, CDR1 is MGHDK and CDR2 is SYGVNS. The CDR3 spells CASSEPGLAGKEQFF. The CDR3 DNA follows: TGTGCCAGCAGTGAACCGGGACTAGCGGGAAAAGAGCAGTTCTTC.

This clonotype was detected ten times or more. The chain is built from TRBV28 and TRBJ2-7; a possible D gene is TRBD1 (6 bases). V was clipped by 5 bases and J by 7 bases, with 15 bases between them. The CDR3 length is 13 residues. From germline, CDR1 is MDHEN and CDR2 SYDVKM. The CDR3 nucleotides are TGTGCCAGCAGTCCGGACGACGACAGGGAGCAGTACTTC. The encoded protein is CASSPDDDREQYF.

Many counts were recorded for this clonotype. The rearrangement joins TRBV20-1 to TRBJ2-3, with D perhaps assigned TRBD1 or TRBD2 (6 bases each). The germline CDR1 and CDR2 sequences are DFQATT and SNEGSKA (reference sequence). V lost 7 bases to trimming and J lost 2 bases, with 10 bases between them. The CDR3 is 12 amino acids. In nucleotides, the CDR3 is TGCAGTGTATCGGGGGCCACAGATACGCAGTATTTT. Its translation: CSVSGATDTQYF.

Of note for this clonotype: Germline is not matched at one junction end, which may reflect a read error. The chain is built from TRBV2 and TRBJ2-7, with 7 bases lining up with TRBD2. The CDR3 contains 11 residues. Per germline, CDR1 SNHLY and CDR2 FYNNEI. CDR3 in amino acids: CASQRGYEPYF. CDR3 bases: TGTGCCAGCCAGCGGGGTTACGAGCCGTACTTC.

The J gene is TRBJ2-1, the V gene TRBV11-2; 7 nucleotides line up with TRBD1. The J segment lost 0 bases and the V segment lost 2 bases, leaving 4 bases of the junction unmatched. Germline values: CDR1 SGHAT, CDR2 FQNNGV. The CDR3 contains 16 residues. In DNA, the CDR3 is TGTGCCAGCAGCTTACGCAGGGGGAGCTCCTACAATGAGCAGTTCTTC. Its protein product is CASSLRRGSSYNEQFF.

The J gene is TRBJ1-2, the V gene TRBV7-8; D not resolved. The V gene's germline CDR1 is SGHVS and CDR2 FQNEAQ. The CDR3 has 12 amino acids. Trimming removed 6 bases at V and 7 bases at J, with 12 bases between. The CDR3 region is CASSLTKGGYTF. The CDR3 DNA is TGTGCCAGCAGTCTCACAAAGGGTGGCTACACCTTC.

This clonotype occurred many times. At one of its ends the junction is not consistent with the germline gene, which may arise from a read error. V is TRBV20-1 and J is TRBJ1-1; D is perhaps TRBD1 (6 bases). Germline CDR1 is DFQATT and CDR2 is SNEGSKA (reference sequence). The CDR3 contains 12 residues. CDR3: CSASFRDTEAFF. In nucleotides, the CDR3 is TGCAGTGCTAGCTTCCGGGACACAGAAGCTTTCTTT.

This clonotype was detected ten times or more. V gene TRBV12-3 or TRBV12-4 combines with J gene TRBJ1-1; D is ambiguous. Trimming stripped 3 bases from V and 0 bases from J, with 8 bases between. The CDR3 contains 14 residues. CDR3 sequence reads: CASSFSEMNTEAFF. CDR3 nucleotide sequence: TGTGCCAGCAGTTTCAGCGAGATGAACACTGAAGCTTTCTTT.

The table lists this clonotype with a few counts. The V and J genes are TRBV28 and TRBJ2-7, with D perhaps matching TRBD2 (6 bases). Germline assignment: CDR1 MDHEN and CDR2 SYDVKM. The CDR3 runs to 13 residues. V shed 6 bases and J shed 0 bases, with 9 bases lying between them. The CDR3 reads CASRSSDSYEQYF. In DNA form, the CDR3 reads TGTGCCAGCAGGTCTAGCGACTCCTACGAGCAGTACTTC.

This clonotype was counted only a few times. The rearrangement uses TRBV3-1 and TRBJ2-7; no clear D gene. The CDR3 sequence is 12 residues long. Per the germline V gene, CDR1 is LGHDT and CDR2 is YNNKEL (reference sequence). V lost 3 bases and J lost 3, with 6 bases in between. CDR3 region: CASSHLYYEQYF. Written as DNA, the CDR3 is TGTGCCAGCAGCCACCTTTACTACGAGCAGTACTTC.

This chain joins TRBV6-6 and TRBJ2-7, with 8 nucleotides matching TRBD1. After removal of 5 bases from V and 2 bases from J, the junction contained 2 bases not matched to a gene. The CDR3 runs to 13 residues. Per the germline V gene, CDR1 is MNHNY and CDR2 is SVGAGI (reference sequence). CDR3 sequence: CASSKDRAYEQYF. For the CDR3, the DNA is TGTGCCAGCAGTAAGGACAGGGCCTACGAGCAGTACTTC.

The rearrangement links TRBV5-6 to TRBJ1-3; no firm D call. Germline CDR1 reads SGHDT; CDR2 reads YYEEEE. The CDR3 has 12 residues. Trimming removed 4 bases from V and 4 bases from J, with 6 bases in between. CDR3 coding DNA: TGTGCCAGCAGCCCTGGGGGAAACACCATATATTTT. It yields the protein CASSPGGNTIYF.

This clonotype was recorded many times. This sequence joins TRBV14 and TRBJ2-1; 9 positions match TRBD1. Trimming cost V 4 bases and J 7 bases; bases outside gene matches: 2. The CDR3 contains 13 residues. CDR1 and CDR2 from the germline V gene are SGHDN and FVKESK. The chain's CDR3 is CASSPQGANEQFF. The CDR3 nucleotides read TGTGCCAGCAGCCCACAGGGGGCTAATGAGCAGTTCTTC.

The V call is TRBV9, the J call TRBJ2-2; 7 bases agree with TRBD1. The CDR3 loop spans 17 amino acids. Germline lookup yields CDR1 SGDLS and CDR2 YYNGEE. J lost 4 bases, V lost 0 bases, and 9 bases had no gene match. Here the CDR3 reads CASSVGPGGKSTGELFF. For the CDR3, the DNA is TGTGCCAGCAGCGTAGGCCCAGGGGGAAAGAGCACCGGGGAGCTGTTTTTT.

This clonotype was seen a few times. The chain is built from TRBV4-1 and TRBJ1-6, with D tentatively TRBD1 (5 bases). Germline V CDR1 and CDR2: MGHRA, YSYEKL. V lost 4 bases and J lost 9, with 10 bases in between. This CDR3 is 13 amino acids long. The CDR3 DNA sequence: TGCGCCAGCAGCCGGGACGTCGTTTCACCCCTCCACTTT. This sequence encodes CASSRDVVSPLHF.

This clonotype appeared a few times. The V call is TRBV5-1, the J call TRBJ2-7; D unresolved. V lost 5 bases and J 6 bases, leaving 12 bases between the germline ends. From germline, CDR1 is SGHRS and CDR2 YFSETQ. CDR3 length: 12 amino acids. Here the CDR3 DNA reads TGCGCCAGCAGTAAGGAAGGGATCGAGCAGTACTTC. Encoded protein: CASSKEGIEQYF.